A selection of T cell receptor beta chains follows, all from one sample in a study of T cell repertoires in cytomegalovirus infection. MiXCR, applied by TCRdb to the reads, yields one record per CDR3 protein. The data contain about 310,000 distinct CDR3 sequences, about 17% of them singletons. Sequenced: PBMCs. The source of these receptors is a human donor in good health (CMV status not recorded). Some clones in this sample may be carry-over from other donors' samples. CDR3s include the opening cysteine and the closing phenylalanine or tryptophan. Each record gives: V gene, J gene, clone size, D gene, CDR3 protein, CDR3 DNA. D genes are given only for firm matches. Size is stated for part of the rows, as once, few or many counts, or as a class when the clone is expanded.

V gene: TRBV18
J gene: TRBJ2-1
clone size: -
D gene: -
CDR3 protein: CASSPLASTLYNEQFF
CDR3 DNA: TGTGCCAGCTCACCACTCGCGAGTACCCTCTACAATGAGCAGTTCTTC

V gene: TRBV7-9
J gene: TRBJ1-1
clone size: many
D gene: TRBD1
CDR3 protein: CASSVRDSLNTEAFF
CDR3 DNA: TGTGCCAGCAGCGTCCGGGACAGCCTAAACACTGAAGCTTTCTTT

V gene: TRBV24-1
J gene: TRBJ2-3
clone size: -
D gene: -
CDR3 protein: CATSDLSGTQYF
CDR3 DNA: TGTGCCACCAGTGATTTAAGCGGTACGCAGTATTTT

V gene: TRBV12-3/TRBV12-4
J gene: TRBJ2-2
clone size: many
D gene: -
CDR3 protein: CASSPPSGNTGELFF
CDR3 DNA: TGTGCCAGCAGTCCCCCCTCGGGGAACACCGGGGAGCTGTTTTTT

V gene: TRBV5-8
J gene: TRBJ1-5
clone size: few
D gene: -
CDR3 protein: CASSLGPLQPQHF
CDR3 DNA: TGTGCCAGCAGCTTGGGACCTCTTCAGCCCCAGCATTTT

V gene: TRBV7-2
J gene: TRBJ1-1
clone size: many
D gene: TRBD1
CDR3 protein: CASSFLPDRQGTEAFF
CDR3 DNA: TGTGCCAGCAGCTTTTTGCCGGACAGGCAGGGCACTGAAGCTTTCTTT

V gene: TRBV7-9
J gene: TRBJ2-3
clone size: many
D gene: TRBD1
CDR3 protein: CASREDRATDTQYF
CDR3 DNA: TGTGCCAGCAGGGAGGACAGGGCCACAGATACGCAGTATTTT

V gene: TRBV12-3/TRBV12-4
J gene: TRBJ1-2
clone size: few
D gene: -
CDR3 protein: CASSSGLDGYTF
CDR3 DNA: TGTGCCAGCAGTTCCGGACTAGATGGCTACACCTTC

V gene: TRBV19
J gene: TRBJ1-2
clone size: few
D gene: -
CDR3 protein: CASSQIGSYGYTF
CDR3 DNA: TGTGCCAGTAGTCAGATTGGGTCCTATGGCTACACCTTC

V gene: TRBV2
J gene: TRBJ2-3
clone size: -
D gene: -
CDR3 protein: CASAGGTFTDTQYF
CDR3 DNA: TGTGCCAGCGCTGGGGGGACCTTCACAGATACGCAGTATTTT

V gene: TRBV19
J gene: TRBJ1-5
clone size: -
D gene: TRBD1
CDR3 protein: CASSIWTGPNQPQHF
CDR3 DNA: TGTGCCAGTAGTATATGGACAGGCCCGAATCAGCCCCAGCATTTT